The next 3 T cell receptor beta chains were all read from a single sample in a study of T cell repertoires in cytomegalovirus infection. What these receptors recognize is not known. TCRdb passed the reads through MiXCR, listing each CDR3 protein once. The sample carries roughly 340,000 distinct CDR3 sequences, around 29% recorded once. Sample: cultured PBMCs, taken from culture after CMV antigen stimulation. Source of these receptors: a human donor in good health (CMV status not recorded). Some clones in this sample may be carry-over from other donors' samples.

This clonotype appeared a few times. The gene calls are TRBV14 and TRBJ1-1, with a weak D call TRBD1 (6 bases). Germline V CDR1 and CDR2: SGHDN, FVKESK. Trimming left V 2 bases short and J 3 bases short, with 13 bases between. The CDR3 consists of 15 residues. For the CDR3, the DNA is TGTGCCAGCAGCCAATACAGGGCGGAGGACACTGAAGCTTTCTTT. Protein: CASSQYRAEDTEAFF. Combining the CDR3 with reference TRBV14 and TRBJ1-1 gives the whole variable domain EAGVTQFPSHSVIEKGQTVTLRCDPISGHDNLYWYRRVMGKEIKFLLHFVKESKQDESGMPNNRFLAERTGGTYSTLKVQPAELEDSGVYFCASSQYRAEDTEAFFGQGTRLTVV.

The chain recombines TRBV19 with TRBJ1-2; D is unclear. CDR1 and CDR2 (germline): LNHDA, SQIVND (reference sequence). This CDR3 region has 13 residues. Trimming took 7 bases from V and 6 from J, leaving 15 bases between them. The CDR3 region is CASNPGKGNGYTF. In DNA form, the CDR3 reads TGTGCCAGTAATCCCGGGAAGGGAAATGGCTACACCTTC.

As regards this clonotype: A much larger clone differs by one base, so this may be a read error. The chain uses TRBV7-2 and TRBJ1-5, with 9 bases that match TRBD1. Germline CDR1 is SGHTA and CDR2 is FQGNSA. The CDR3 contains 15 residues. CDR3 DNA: TGTGCCAGCAGCTTAGAACAGGGGGCCGGTCAGCCCCAGAATTTT. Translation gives CASSLEQGAGQPQNF.